Only one count was recorded for the clone carrying this TCR beta chain. Clones were read by immunoSEQ multiplex PCR, and TCRdb kept only the in-frame ones, dropping some. Seen here are 150,000 to 200,000 clones, roughly 85% observed once, and the top ten hold 5.2%. Trimming removed 1 base at V and 6 bases at J, with 4 bases between. This CDR3 has 11 residues. From germline, CDR1 is LGHDT and CDR2 YNNKEL (reference sequence). The sample originates from a study of blood T cell repertoires in COVID-19. The sample consisted of peripheral blood. The source of this sequence is a woman aged 25 to 45 with acute or convalescent COVID-19. The chain uses TRBV3-1 (or the pseudogene TRBV3-2) and TRBJ2-7; D gene ambiguous. CDR3 region: CASSQASEQYF. The CDR3 DNA reads as TGTGCCAGCAGCCAAGCTTCCGAGCAGTACTTC.